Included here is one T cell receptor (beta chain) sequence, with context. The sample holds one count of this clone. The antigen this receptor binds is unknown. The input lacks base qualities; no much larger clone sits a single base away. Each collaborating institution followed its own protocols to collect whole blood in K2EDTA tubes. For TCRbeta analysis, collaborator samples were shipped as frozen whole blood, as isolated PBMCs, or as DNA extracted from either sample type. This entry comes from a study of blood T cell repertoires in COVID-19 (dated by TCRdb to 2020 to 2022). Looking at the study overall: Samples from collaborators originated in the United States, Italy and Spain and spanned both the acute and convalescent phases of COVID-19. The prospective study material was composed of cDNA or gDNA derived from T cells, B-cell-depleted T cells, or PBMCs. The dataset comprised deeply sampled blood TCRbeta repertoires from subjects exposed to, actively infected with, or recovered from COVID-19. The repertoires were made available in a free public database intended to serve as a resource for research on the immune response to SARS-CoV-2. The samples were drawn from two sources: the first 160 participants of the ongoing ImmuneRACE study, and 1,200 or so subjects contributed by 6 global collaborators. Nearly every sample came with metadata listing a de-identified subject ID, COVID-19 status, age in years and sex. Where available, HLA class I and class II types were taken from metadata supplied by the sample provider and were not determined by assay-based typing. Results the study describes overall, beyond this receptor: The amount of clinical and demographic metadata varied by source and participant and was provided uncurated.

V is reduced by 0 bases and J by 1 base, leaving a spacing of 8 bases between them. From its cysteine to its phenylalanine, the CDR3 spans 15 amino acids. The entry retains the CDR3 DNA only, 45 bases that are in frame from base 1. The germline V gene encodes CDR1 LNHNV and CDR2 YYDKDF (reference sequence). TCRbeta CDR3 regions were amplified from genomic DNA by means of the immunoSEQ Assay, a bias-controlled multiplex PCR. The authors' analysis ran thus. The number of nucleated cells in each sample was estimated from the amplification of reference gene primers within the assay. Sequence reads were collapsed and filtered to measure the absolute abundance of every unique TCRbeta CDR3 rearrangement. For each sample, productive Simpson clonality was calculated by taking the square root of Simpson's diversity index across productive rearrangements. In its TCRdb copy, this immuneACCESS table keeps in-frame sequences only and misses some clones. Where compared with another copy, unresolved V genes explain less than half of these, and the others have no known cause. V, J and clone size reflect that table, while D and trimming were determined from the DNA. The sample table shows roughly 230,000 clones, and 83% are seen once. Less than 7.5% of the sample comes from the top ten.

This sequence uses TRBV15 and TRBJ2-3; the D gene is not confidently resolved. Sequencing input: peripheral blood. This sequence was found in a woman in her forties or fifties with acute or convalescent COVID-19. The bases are TGTGCCACCAGCAGAGATCAAACAGGCACAGATACGCAGTATTTT. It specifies CATSRDQTGTDTQYF.